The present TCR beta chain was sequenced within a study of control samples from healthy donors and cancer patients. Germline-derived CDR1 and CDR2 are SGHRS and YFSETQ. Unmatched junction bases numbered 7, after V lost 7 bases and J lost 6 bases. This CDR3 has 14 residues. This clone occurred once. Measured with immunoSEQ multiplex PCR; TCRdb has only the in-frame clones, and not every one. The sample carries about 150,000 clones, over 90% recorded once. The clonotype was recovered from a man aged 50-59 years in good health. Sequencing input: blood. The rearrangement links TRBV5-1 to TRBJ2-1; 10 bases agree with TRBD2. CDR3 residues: CASHTSGTPNEQFF. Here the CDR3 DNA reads TGCGCCAGCCACACTAGCGGGACCCCCAATGAGCAGTTCTTC. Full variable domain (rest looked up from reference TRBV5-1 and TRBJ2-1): KAGVTQTPRYLIKTRGQQVTLSCSPISGHRSVSWYQQTPGQGLQFLFEYFSETQRNKGNFPGRFSGRQFSNSRSEMNVSTLELGDSALYLCASHTSGTPNEQFFGPGTRLTVL.